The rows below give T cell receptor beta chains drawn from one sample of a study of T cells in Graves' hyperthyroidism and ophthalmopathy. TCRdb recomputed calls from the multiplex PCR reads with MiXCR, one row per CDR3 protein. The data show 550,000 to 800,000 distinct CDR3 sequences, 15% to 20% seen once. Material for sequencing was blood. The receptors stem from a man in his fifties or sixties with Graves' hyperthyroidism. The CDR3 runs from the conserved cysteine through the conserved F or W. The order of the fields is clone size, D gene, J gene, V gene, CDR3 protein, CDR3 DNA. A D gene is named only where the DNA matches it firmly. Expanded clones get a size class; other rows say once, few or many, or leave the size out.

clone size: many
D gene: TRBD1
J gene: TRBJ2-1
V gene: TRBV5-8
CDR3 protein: CASSFGTVSYNEQFF
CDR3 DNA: TGTGCCAGCAGCTTCGGGACAGTATCCTACAATGAGCAGTTCTTC

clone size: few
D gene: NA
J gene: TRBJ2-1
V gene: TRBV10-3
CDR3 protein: CAISDKRAAPLSAGNEQFF
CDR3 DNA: TGTGCCATCAGTGACAAAAGAGCGGCCCCACTCTCCGCAGGCAATGAGCAGTTCTTC

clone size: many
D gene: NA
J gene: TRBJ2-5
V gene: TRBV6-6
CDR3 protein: CASSYDRSETQYF
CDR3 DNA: TGTGCCAGCAGTTACGATCGAAGTGAGACCCAGTACTTC

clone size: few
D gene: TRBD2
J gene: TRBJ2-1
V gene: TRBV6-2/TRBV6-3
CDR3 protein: CASRNSGTSGEQFF
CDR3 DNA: TGTGCCAGCAGAAACTCCGGGACTAGCGGAGAGCAGTTCTTC

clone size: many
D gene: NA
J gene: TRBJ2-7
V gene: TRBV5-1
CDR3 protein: CASSLNVGSTTYEQYF
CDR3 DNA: TGCGCCAGCAGCTTGAATGTCGGGAGTACTACCTACGAGCAGTACTTC

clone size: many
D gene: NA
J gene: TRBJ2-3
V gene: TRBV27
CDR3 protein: CASSPLLRGTDTQYF
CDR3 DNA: TGTGCCAGCAGTCCCCTGCTGAGGGGCACAGATACGCAGTATTTT

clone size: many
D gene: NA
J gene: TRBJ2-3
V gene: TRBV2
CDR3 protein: CASRPSQGASTDTQYF
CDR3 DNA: TGTGCCAGCCGACCGAGTCAAGGGGCTAGCACAGATACGCAGTATTTT

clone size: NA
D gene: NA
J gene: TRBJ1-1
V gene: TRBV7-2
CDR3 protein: CASSLVSVGSTEAFF
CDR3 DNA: TGTGCCAGCAGCTTAGTAAGCGTAGGGAGCACTGAAGCTTTCTTT

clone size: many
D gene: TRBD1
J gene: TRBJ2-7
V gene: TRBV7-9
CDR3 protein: CASSQTRDRGYEQYF
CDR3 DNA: TGTGCCAGCAGCCAAACCAGGGACAGGGGGTACGAACAGTACTTC

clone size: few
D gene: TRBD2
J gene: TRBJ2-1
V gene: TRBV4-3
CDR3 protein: CASSQVGTSSNEQFF
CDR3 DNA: TGCGCCAGCAGCCAAGTAGGGACTAGCAGCAATGAGCAGTTCTTC

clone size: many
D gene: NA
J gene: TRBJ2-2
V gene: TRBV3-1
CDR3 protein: CASSQPVDTGELFF
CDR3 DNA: TGTGCCAGCAGCCAGCCCGTGGACACCGGGGAGCTGTTTTTT

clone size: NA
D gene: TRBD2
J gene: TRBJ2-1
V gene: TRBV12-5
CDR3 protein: CASGSPLAGAVGGQFF
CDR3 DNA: TGTGCTAGTGGATCCCCCCTGGCGGGAGCGGTAGGTGGGCAGTTCTTC

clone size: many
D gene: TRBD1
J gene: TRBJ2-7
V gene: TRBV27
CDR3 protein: CASSLSLGQGPYEQYF
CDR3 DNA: TGTGCCAGCAGTTTATCGTTAGGACAGGGGCCCTACGAGCAGTACTTC

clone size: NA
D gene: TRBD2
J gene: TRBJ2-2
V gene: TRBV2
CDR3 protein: CASTLRGERTGELFF
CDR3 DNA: TGTGCCAGCACCCTCCGGGGGGAGAGGACCGGGGAGCTGTTTTTT

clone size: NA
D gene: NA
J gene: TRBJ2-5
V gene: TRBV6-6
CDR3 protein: CASSYSGSRGETQYF
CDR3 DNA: TGTGCCAGCAGTTACTCCGGGTCTCGAGGGGAGACCCAGTACTTC

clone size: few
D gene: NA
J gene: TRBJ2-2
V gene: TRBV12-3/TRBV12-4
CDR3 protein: CASSSGTWTGELFF
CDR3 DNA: TGTGCCAGCAGTTCCGGGACGTGGACCGGGGAGCTGTTTTTT

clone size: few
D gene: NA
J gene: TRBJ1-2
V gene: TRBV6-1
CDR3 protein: CASSDVGLGYGYTF
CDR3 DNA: TGTGCCAGCAGTGATGTTGGGTTGGGCTATGGCTACACCTTC

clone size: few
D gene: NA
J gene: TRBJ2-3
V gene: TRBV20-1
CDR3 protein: CSASVITPDTQYF
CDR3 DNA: TGCAGTGCTAGCGTGATCACTCCAGATACGCAGTATTTT

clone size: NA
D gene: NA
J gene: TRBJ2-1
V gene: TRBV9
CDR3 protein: CASSVKGGRNEQFF
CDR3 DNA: TGTGCCAGCAGCGTAAAAGGGGGTCGCAATGAGCAGTTCTTC

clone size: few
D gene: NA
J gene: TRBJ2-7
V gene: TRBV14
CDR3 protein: CASSLLGSDYEQYF
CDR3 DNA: TGTGCCAGCAGCCTACTGGGGAGTGACTACGAGCAGTACTTC

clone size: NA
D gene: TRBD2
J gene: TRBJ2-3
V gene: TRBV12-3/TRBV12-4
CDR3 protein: CASTPGREDTDTQYF
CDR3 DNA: TGTGCCAGCACCCCGGGGCGGGAGGACACAGATACGCAGTATTTT

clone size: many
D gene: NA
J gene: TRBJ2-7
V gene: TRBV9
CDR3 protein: CASSVVGQPLYEQYF
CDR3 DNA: TGTGCCAGCAGCGTGGTTGGTCAGCCTCTTTACGAGCAGTACTTC

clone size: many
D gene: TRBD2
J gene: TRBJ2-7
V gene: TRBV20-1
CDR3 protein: CSAGLAGDYEQYF
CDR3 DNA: TGCAGTGCGGGACTAGCGGGAGATTACGAGCAGTACTTC

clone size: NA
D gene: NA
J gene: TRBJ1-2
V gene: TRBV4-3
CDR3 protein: CASSQDRLVPRGYTF
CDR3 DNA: TGCGCCAGCAGCCAAGATCGGTTAGTGCCGCGTGGCTACACCTTC

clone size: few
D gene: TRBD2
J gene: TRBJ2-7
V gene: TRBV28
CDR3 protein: CASSLKTSGSYEQYF
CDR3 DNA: TGTGCCAGCAGTTTAAAAACTAGCGGCTCCTACGAGCAGTACTTC

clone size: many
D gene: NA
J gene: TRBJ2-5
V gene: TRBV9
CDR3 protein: CASSADSGATAETQYF
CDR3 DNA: TGTGCCAGCAGCGCGGACTCCGGGGCCACCGCTGAGACCCAGTACTTC

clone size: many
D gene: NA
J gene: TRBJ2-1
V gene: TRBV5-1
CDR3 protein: CASSLGERGEQFF
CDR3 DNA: TGCGCCAGCAGCTTGGGGGAGAGGGGTGAGCAGTTCTTC

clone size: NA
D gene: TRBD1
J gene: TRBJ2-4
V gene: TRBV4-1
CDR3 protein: CASSQAPGGKNIQYF
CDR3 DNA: TGCGCCAGCAGCCAAGCCCCAGGGGGCAAAAACATTCAGTACTTC

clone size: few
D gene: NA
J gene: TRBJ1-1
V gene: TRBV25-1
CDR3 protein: CASSELNEAFF
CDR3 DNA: TGTGCCAGCAGTGAATTGAATGAAGCTTTCTTT

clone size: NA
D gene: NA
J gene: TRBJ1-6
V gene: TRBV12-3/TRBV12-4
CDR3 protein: CASSQSWPPLHF
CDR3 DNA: TGTGCCAGCAGCCAAAGTTGGCCACCCCTCCACTTT

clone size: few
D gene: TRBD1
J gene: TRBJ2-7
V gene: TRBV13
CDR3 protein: CASSLGRDSYEQYF
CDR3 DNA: TGTGCCAGCAGCTTAGGCCGGGACAGCTACGAGCAGTACTTC

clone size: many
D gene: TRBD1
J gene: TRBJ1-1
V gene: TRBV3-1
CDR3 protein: CASSHGTGHTEAFF
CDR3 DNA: TGTGCCAGCAGCCATGGGACAGGGCACACTGAAGCTTTCTTT

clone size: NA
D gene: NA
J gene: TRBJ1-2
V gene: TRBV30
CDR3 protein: CAWSPGRYYGYTF
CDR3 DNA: TGTGCCTGGAGTCCAGGGAGATACTATGGCTACACCTTC

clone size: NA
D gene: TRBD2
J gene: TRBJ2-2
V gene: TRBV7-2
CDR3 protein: CASSLGAGGGTGELFF
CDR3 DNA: TGTGCCAGCAGCTTAGGGGCGGGAGGGGGCACCGGGGAGCTGTTTTTT

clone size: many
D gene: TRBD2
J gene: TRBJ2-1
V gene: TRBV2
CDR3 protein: CASIGGWASGINEQFF
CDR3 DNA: TGTGCCAGCATTGGAGGCTGGGCTAGCGGGATAAATGAGCAGTTCTTC

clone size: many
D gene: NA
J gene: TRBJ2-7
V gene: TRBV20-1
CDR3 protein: CSASPKGAYEQYF
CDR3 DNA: TGCAGTGCTAGTCCAAAGGGCGCGTACGAGCAGTACTTC

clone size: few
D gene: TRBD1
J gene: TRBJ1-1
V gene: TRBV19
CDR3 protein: CASSRDRGYTEAFF
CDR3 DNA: TGTGCCAGTAGTCGGGACAGGGGATACACTGAAGCTTTCTTT

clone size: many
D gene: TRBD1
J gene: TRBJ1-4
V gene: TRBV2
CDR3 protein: CASSGDRGRANEKLFF
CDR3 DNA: TGTGCCAGCAGTGGGGACAGGGGACGAGCTAATGAAAAACTGTTTTTT

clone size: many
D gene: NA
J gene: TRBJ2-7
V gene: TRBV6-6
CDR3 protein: CASSYAGSSYEQYF
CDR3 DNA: TGTGCCAGCAGTTACGCTGGGAGCTCCTACGAGCAGTACTTC

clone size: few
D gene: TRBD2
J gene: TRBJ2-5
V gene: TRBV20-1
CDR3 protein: CSALWTSGSLYQETQYF
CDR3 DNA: TGCAGTGCTTTATGGACTAGCGGGAGCCTCTACCAAGAGACCCAGTACTTC

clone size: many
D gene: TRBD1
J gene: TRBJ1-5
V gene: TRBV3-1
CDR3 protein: CASSQAGQGNQPQHF
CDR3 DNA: TGTGCCAGCAGCCAGGCGGGACAGGGGAATCAGCCCCAGCATTTT

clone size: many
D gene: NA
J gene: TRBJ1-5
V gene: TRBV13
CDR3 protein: CASSFRGRGPVQPQHF
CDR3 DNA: TGTGCCAGCAGCTTCCGGGGGCGGGGGCCGGTGCAGCCCCAGCATTTT

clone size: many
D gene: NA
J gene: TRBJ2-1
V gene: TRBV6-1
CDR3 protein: CASRAGQGHDNEQFF
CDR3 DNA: TGTGCCAGCAGGGCGGGGCAGGGCCACGACAATGAGCAGTTCTTC